The rows below give T cell receptor beta chains drawn from one sample of a study of shared clonotypes between healthy human individuals. Profiled with immunoSEQ multiplex PCR; TCRdb holds only in-frame clones, not every one. The sample lists about 2.1 million clones; 80% to 95% were seen once. The specimen was naive CD8+ T cells from PBMCs. The receptor set was obtained from a man younger than 30 in good health. Some clones in this sample may be carry-over from other donors' samples. The CDR3 runs from the conserved cysteine through the conserved F or W. Fields, in order: J gene, V gene, D gene, CDR3 protein, CDR3 DNA. D genes are given only for firm matches.

j_call: TRBJ1-1; v_call: TRBV6-5; d_call: TRBD1; cdr3_aa: CAGRQGGTEAFF; cdr3_nt: TGTGCCGGCCGACAGGGCGGCACTGAAGCTTTCTTT
j_call: TRBJ2-7; v_call: TRBV9; d_call: .; cdr3_aa: CASSAAGGEQYF; cdr3_nt: TGTGCCAGCAGCGCCGCTGGGGGCGAGCAGTACTTC
j_call: TRBJ1-5; v_call: TRBV19; d_call: TRBD1; cdr3_aa: CASSIKGTGGIYSNQPQHF; cdr3_nt: TGTGCCAGTAGTATAAAGGGGACAGGGGGGATTTATAGCAATCAGCCCCAGCATTTT
j_call: TRBJ1-2; v_call: TRBV7-8; d_call: TRBD1; cdr3_aa: CASSSGQRGYTF; cdr3_nt: TGTGCCAGCAGCTCGGGACAGCGCGGCTACACCTTC
j_call: TRBJ2-1; v_call: TRBV9; d_call: TRBD2; cdr3_aa: CASSPPGGPGNEQFF; cdr3_nt: TGTGCCAGCAGCCCCCCGGGAGGGCCGGGAAATGAGCAGTTCTTC
j_call: TRBJ2-7; v_call: TRBV28; d_call: .; cdr3_aa: CASSSPLEGIHYEQYF; cdr3_nt: TGTGCCAGCAGTTCCCCCCTCGAGGGGATACACTACGAGCAGTACTTC
j_call: TRBJ1-1; v_call: TRBV9; d_call: .; cdr3_aa: CASSHEGKNTEAFF; cdr3_nt: TGTGCCAGCAGCCACGAGGGGAAGAACACTGAAGCTTTCTTT
j_call: TRBJ1-4; v_call: TRBV7-9; d_call: .; cdr3_aa: CASSLWPYEKLFF; cdr3_nt: TGTGCCAGCAGCTTATGGCCTTATGAAAAACTGTTTTTT
j_call: TRBJ1-5; v_call: TRBV27; d_call: .; cdr3_aa: CASSERVWDQPQHF; cdr3_nt: TGTGCCAGCTCCGAGAGGGTTTGGGATCAGCCCCAGCATTTT
j_call: TRBJ2-7; v_call: TRBV7-6; d_call: TRBD2; cdr3_aa: CASSPSTSGATYEQYF; cdr3_nt: TGTGCCAGCAGCCCTTCGACTAGCGGAGCTACCTACGAGCAGTACTTC
j_call: TRBJ2-1; v_call: TRBV27; d_call: .; cdr3_aa: CASNEWAGSYNEQFF; cdr3_nt: TGTGCCAGCAATGAATGGGCGGGAAGCTACAATGAGCAGTTCTTC
j_call: TRBJ1-5; v_call: TRBV2; d_call: .; cdr3_aa: CASSIRALNQPQHF; cdr3_nt: TGTGCCAGCAGCATCCGGGCTCTCAATCAGCCCCAGCATTTT
j_call: TRBJ2-5; v_call: TRBV2; d_call: TRBD2; cdr3_aa: CASGRLAGGQETQYF; cdr3_nt: TGTGCCAGCGGAAGGCTAGCGGGAGGGCAAGAGACCCAGTACTTC
j_call: TRBJ2-7; v_call: TRBV30; d_call: .; cdr3_aa: CAWSTDRDTYEQYF; cdr3_nt: TGTGCCTGGAGTACGGATCGGGATACTTACGAGCAGTACTTC